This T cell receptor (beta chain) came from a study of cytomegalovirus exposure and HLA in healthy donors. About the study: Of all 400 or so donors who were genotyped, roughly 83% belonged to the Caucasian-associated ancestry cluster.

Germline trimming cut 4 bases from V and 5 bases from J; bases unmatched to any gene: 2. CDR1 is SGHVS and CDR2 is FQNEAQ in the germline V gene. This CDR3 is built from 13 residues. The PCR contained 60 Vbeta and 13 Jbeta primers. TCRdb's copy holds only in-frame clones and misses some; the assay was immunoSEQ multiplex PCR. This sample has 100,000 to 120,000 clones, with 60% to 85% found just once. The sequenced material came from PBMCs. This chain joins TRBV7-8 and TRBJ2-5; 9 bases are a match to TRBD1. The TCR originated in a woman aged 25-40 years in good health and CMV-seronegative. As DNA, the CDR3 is TGTGCCAGCAGCTCCGACAGGGGGGAGACCCAGTACTTC. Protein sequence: CASSSDRGETQYF.